The rows below give T cell receptor beta chains drawn from one sample of a study of cytomegalovirus exposure and HLA in healthy donors. TCRdb's copy holds only in-frame clones and misses some; the assay was immunoSEQ multiplex PCR. The sample holds some 310,000 clones, roughly 90% seen once. Material: PBMCs. The receptors were gathered from a man aged 30 to 45 in good health and CMV-seronegative. CDR3s include the opening cysteine and the closing phenylalanine or tryptophan. Fields, in order: D gene, clone size, CDR3 length, J gene, V gene, CDR3 DNA, CDR3 protein. The D gene is left open where the match is weak. Clone sizes are given selectively: once, few, many, or a class where the clone is expanded.

D: .; size: once; length: 15; J: TRBJ1-2; V: TRBV5-4; DNA: TGTGCCAGCAGCTTGATCGGAGCCCCCGTATATGGCTACACCTTC; CDR3: CASSLIGAPVYGYTF
D: .; size: .; length: 13; J: TRBJ1-2; V: TRBV5-8; DNA: TGTGCCAGCAGCTGGGACCTAGCGGTTGGCTACACCTTC; CDR3: CASSWDLAVGYTF
D: TRBD2; size: .; length: 17; J: TRBJ2-5; V: TRBV5-4; DNA: TGTGCCAGCAGCTTGGAGGGGCTAGCGGGGGGCCAAGAGACCCAGTACTTC; CDR3: CASSLEGLAGGQETQYF
D: TRBD1; size: few; length: 13; J: TRBJ1-2; V: TRBV10-3; DNA: TGTGCCATCAGTAGGGACAGGGGCCATGGCTACACCTTC; CDR3: CAISRDRGHGYTF
D: TRBD1; size: .; length: 14; J: TRBJ2-5; V: TRBV5-1; DNA: TGCGCCAGCAGCCTACGACAGGGCAAAGAGACCCAGTACTTC; CDR3: CASSLRQGKETQYF
D: .; size: once; length: 14; J: TRBJ1-2; V: TRBV30; DNA: TGTGCCTGGAGTGATCAGGGATCGATGTATGGCTACACCTTC; CDR3: CAWSDQGSMYGYTF
D: TRBD2; size: .; length: 11; J: TRBJ2-1; V: TRBV10-2; DNA: TGCGCCATCGGGAGGGGGAATGAGCAGTTCTTC; CDR3: CAIGRGNEQFF
D: TRBD1; size: .; length: 16; J: TRBJ1-6; V: TRBV5-4; DNA: TGTGCCAGCAGCTTGGAACGGACAGGGATCAATTCACCCCTCCACTTT; CDR3: CASSLERTGINSPLHF
D: .; size: .; length: 12; J: TRBJ1-1; V: TRBV10-2; DNA: TGCGCCAGCAGTTACGACTACACTGAAGCTTTCTTT; CDR3: CASSYDYTEAFF
D: TRBD1; size: .; length: 12; J: TRBJ2-7; V: TRBV6-1; DNA: TGTGCCAGCAGGTTCAGGGGGAACGAGCAGTACTTC; CDR3: CASRFRGNEQYF
D: TRBD1; size: .; length: 14; J: TRBJ2-4; V: TRBV27; DNA: TGTGCCAGCAGTCCCCCGACAGGGTTTTACATTCAGTACTTC; CDR3: CASSPPTGFYIQYF
D: .; size: .; length: 16; J: TRBJ2-5; V: TRBV7-9; DNA: TGTGCCAGCAGCTTCACAGGCGGCCTATTAGAAGAGACCCAGTACTTC; CDR3: CASSFTGGLLEETQYF
D: .; size: once; length: 14; J: TRBJ2-7; V: TRBV5-5; DNA: TGTGCCAGCAGCTTGCAGGGGCCGTCCTACGAGCAGTACTTC; CDR3: CASSLQGPSYEQYF
D: .; size: .; length: 14; J: TRBJ2-7; V: TRBV5-1; DNA: TGCGCCAGCAGCTTGGGCCCAGCGTCCTACGAGCAGTACTTC; CDR3: CASSLGPASYEQYF
D: .; size: .; length: 18; J: TRBJ2-2; V: TRBV5-6; DNA: TGTGCCAGCAGCTTGGAGAGTGGGGACTGGGTGAACACCGGGGAGCTGTTTTTT; CDR3: CASSLESGDWVNTGELFF
D: TRBD1; size: .; length: 14; J: TRBJ1-5; V: TRBV25-1; DNA: TGTGCCAGCGGAACTACAGGGGCAGATCAGCCCCAGCATTTT; CDR3: CASGTTGADQPQHF
D: TRBD1; size: once; length: 15; J: TRBJ2-7; V: TRBV19; DNA: TGTGCCAGTAGTATCCTACAGGGGGAGGCCTACGAGCAGTACTTC; CDR3: CASSILQGEAYEQYF
D: .; size: few; length: 15; J: TRBJ1-6; V: TRBV7-6; DNA: TGTGCCAGCAGCTTGTCTGGGCAGGGAAATTCACCCCTCCACTTT; CDR3: CASSLSGQGNSPLHF
D: TRBD1; size: .; length: 16; J: TRBJ2-5; V: TRBV4-2; DNA: TGTGCCAGCAGCCAAGGAGAGGACAGGGTGCGGGAGACCCAGTACTTC; CDR3: CASSQGEDRVRETQYF
D: .; size: .; length: 13; J: TRBJ1-4; V: TRBV10-2; DNA: TGCGCCAGCGCCGCCTTGGCAAATGAAAAACTGTTTTTT; CDR3: CASAALANEKLFF
D: .; size: once; length: 13; J: TRBJ2-7; V: TRBV29-1; DNA: TGCAGCACTGGCGGAGTATCAGGGTTGAAGCAGTACTTC; CDR3: CSTGGVSGLKQYF
D: .; size: .; length: 15; J: TRBJ2-5; V: TRBV7-6; DNA: TGTGCCAGCAGCTTAGTCTACGGGTATCAAGAGACCCAGTACTTC; CDR3: CASSLVYGYQETQYF
D: TRBD2; size: .; length: 16; J: TRBJ2-5; V: TRBV5-4; DNA: TGTGCCAGCAGCTTGGCTAGCGGGGGGGCCATAGAGACCCAGTACTTC; CDR3: CASSLASGGAIETQYF
D: .; size: .; length: 14; J: TRBJ2-1; V: TRBV18; DNA: TGTGCCAGCTCAGGGCGCCAGGGGGGCGATGAGCAGTTCTTC; CDR3: CASSGRQGGDEQFF
D: TRBD1; size: .; length: 16; J: TRBJ2-7; V: TRBV7-2; DNA: TGTGCCAGCAGCTTAGCTGCGACAGGGGGCAAGGACGAGCAGTACTTC; CDR3: CASSLAATGGKDEQYF
D: .; size: .; length: 14; J: TRBJ2-7; V: TRBV6-6; DNA: TGTGCCAGCAGTTACAACCCGGGATTGTGGGAGCAGTACTTC; CDR3: CASSYNPGLWEQYF
D: .; size: .; length: 16; J: TRBJ2-6; V: TRBV29-1; DNA: TGCAGCGTTGGAACAGGTTTTGCCTCTGGGGCCAACGTCCTGACTTTC; CDR3: CSVGTGFASGANVLTF